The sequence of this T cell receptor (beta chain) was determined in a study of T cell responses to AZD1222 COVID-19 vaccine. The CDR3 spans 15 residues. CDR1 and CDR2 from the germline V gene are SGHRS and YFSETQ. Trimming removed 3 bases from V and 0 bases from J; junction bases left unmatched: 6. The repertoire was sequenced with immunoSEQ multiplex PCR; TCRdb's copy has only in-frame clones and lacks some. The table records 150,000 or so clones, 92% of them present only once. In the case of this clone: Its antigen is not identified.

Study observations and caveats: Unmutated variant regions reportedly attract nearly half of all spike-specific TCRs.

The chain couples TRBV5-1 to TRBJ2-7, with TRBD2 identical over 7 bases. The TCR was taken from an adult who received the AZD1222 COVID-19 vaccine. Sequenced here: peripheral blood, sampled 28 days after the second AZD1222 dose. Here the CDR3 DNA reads TGCGCCAGCAGCTCACCTGAGCGGGACTCCTACGAGCAGTACTTC. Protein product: CASSSPERDSYEQYF.